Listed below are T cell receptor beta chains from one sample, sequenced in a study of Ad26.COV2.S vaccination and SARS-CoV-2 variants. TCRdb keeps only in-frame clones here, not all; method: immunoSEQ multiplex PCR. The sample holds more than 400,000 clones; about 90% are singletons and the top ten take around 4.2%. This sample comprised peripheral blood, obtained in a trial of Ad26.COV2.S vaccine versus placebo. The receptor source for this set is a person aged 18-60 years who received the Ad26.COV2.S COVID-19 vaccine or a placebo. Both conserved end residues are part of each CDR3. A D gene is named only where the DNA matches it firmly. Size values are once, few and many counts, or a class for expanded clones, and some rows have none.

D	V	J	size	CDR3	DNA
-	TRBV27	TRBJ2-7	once	CASSPGPGRVHYEQYF	TGTGCCAGCAGCCCCGGCCCTGGACGGGTGCACTACGAGCAGTACTTC
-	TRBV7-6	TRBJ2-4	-	CASSLAGDTVQYF	TGTGCCAGCAGCTTAGCGGGGGACACTGTTCAGTACTTC
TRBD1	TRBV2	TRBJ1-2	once	CASSTQGGRGYGYTF	TGTGCCAGCAGCACCCAGGGGGGGAGAGGCTATGGCTACACCTTC
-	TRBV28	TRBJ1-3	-	CASVSSGNTIYF	TGTGCCAGCGTATCCTCTGGAAACACCATATATTTT
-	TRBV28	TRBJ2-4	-	CASRTPGGVTKNIQYF	TGTGCCAGCAGGACTCCCGGCGGGGTAACCAAAAACATTCAGTACTTC
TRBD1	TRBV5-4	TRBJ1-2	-	CASSFYRGPGYGYTF	TGTGCCAGCAGCTTCTACAGGGGTCCGGGCTATGGCTACACCTTC
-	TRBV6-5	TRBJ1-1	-	CASSRDLGANTEAFF	TGTGCCAGCAGCCGGGACCTTGGGGCGAACACTGAAGCTTTCTTT
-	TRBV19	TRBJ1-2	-	CASRGRDQGYTF	TGTGCCAGTAGAGGGAGGGACCAAGGCTACACCTTC
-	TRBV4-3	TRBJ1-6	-	CASSQEFRGLVNSPLHF	TGCGCCAGCAGCCAAGAATTCAGGGGCCTAGTTAATTCACCCCTCCACTTT
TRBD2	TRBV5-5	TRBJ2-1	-	CASSLTSGSTYNEQFF	TGTGCCAGCAGCCTGACTAGCGGGAGCACCTACAATGAGCAGTTCTTC
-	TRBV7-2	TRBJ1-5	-	CASSLGVGQPQHF	TGTGCCAGCAGCTTAGGGGTAGGTCAGCCCCAGCATTTT
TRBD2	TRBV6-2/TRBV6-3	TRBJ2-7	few	CASSYLSSGRAFYEQYF	TGTGCCAGCAGTTACCTGAGTAGCGGGAGGGCCTTCTACGAGCAGTACTTC
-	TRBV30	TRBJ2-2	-	CAWSLGGNTGELFF	TGTGCCTGGAGTCTAGGTGGGAACACCGGGGAGCTGTTTTTT
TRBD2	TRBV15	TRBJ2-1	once	CATSSRDPGTSGNFNEQFF	TGTGCCACCAGCAGCCGGGACCCTGGGACTAGCGGGAACTTCAATGAGCAGTTCTTC
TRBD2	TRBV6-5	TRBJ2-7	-	CASSYRLAGGPYEQYF	TGTGCCAGCAGTTACAGGCTAGCGGGAGGGCCTTACGAGCAGTACTTC
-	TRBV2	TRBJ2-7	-	CASRPLTLYEQYF	TGTGCCAGCAGACCCCTAACTCTCTACGAGCAGTACTTC
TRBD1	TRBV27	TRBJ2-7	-	CASSFWGQGSYEQYF	TGTGCCAGCAGTTTTTGGGGACAGGGTTCCTACGAGCAGTACTTC
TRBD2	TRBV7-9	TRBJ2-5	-	CASSLSTSGQETQYF	TGTGCCAGCAGCTTGAGTACTAGCGGGCAAGAGACCCAGTACTTC
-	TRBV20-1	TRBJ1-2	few	CSASPGPYGYTF	TGCAGTGCTAGTCCAGGACCCTATGGCTACACCTTC
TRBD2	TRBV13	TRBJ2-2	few	CASSLRTSNTGELFF	TGTGCCAGCAGCTTACGGACTAGTAACACCGGGGAGCTGTTTTTT
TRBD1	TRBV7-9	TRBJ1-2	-	CASSPRTGNYGYTF	TGTGCCAGCAGCCCCAGGACAGGAAACTATGGCTACACCTTC
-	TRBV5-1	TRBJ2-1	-	CASSPPGGNEQFF	TGCGCCAGCAGCCCCCCGGGCGGCAATGAGCAGTTCTTC
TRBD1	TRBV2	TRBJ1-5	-	CASSPQGMGQPQHF	TGTGCCAGCAGCCCACAGGGGATGGGTCAGCCCCAGCATTTT
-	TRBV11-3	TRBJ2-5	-	CASGRSWGETQYF	TGTGCCAGCGGCCGAAGCTGGGGGGAGACCCAGTACTTC
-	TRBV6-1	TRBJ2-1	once	CASSETGNEQFF	TGTGCCAGCAGTGAAACAGGGAATGAGCAGTTCTTC
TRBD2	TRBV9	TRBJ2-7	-	CASSEEGLAEDYEQYF	TGTGCCAGCAGTGAAGAGGGACTAGCGGAAGACTACGAGCAGTACTTC
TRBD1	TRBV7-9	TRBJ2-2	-	CASSDPTEGTGGTGELFF	TGTGCCAGCAGCGACCCCACAGAAGGGACAGGGGGCACCGGGGAGCTGTTTTTT